This entry lists 31 T cell receptor beta chains sequenced from one sample in a study of T cells in Graves' hyperthyroidism and ophthalmopathy. TCR beta CDR3 regions were amplified from RNA. First-round RT-PCR of the TCR CDR3 relied on the HTBI primer set. MiXCR was run by TCRdb on the multiplex PCR reads, yielding one entry per CDR3 protein. Of 300,000 to 450,000 distinct CDR3 sequences in the sample, around 13% were seen once. Source material: blood. These TCRs come from a woman in her thirties with Graves' ophthalmopathy.

This clonotype is a singleton in its sample. This may be a read error: a much more frequent sequence differs by one nucleotide. The gene calls are TRBV5-5 and TRBJ2-3; D is perhaps TRBD1 or TRBD2 (5 bases each). This CDR3 spans 15 amino acids. CDR1 is SGHKS, CDR2 YYEKEE, per germline (reference sequence). V lost 1 base and J lost 2, with 11 bases in between. Here the CDR3 reads CASSLPWDDTDTQYF. The CDR3 bases are TGTGCCAGCAGCTTGCCATGGGACGACACAGATACGCAGTATTTT.

Many counts were recorded for this clonotype. V usage is TRBV11-2 and J usage is TRBJ2-5; 11 positions agree with TRBD2. The CDR3 has 16 residues. Germline V CDR1 and CDR2: SGHAT, FQNNGV. V lost 4 bases and J lost 4; bases outside the gene matches: 8. Written as DNA, the CDR3 is TGTGCCAGCAGCTCCTTAGCGGGGGGGCTAGGAGAGACCCAGTACTTC. This encodes CASSSLAGGLGETQYF.

This clonotype was detected ten times or more. The chain is built from TRBV5-1 and TRBJ2-3; 15 positions match TRBD2. Germline V CDR1 and CDR2: SGHRS, YFSETQ. The ends lost 0 bases at V and 11 bases at J; junction bases unmatched: 1. This CDR3 is 14 amino acids long. The chain's CDR3 is CASSLGTSGGVQYF. CDR3 bases: TGCGCCAGCAGCTTGGGGACTAGCGGGGGGGTGCAGTATTTT. Full variable domain (missing parts from reference TRBV5-1 and TRBJ2-3): KAGVTQTPRYLIKTRGQQVTLSCSPISGHRSVSWYQQTPGQGLQFLFEYFSETQRNKGNFPGRFSGRQFSNSRSEMNVSTLELGDSALYLCASSLGTSGGVQYFGPGTRLTVL.

The rearrangement uses TRBV20-1 and TRBJ2-7, with 9 bases fitting TRBD2. CDR1 DFQATT and CDR2 SNEGSKA come from the germline V gene (reference sequence). The CDR3 is made up of 14 amino acids. Trimming took 2 bases from V and 0 from J; bases not matched to a gene: 2. The CDR3 DNA is TGCAGTGCTAGACCTAGCGGGGTCTCCTACGAGCAGTACTTC. Amino acids: CSARPSGVSYEQYF.

This clonotype was seen many times. This chain uses TRBV2 with TRBJ2-7; TRBD2 matches 7 bases. CDR3 size: 12 residues. Germline CDR1 and CDR2: SNHLY and FYNNEI. V shed 6 bases, J shed 5 bases, and the junction held 4 bases outside the gene matches. CDR3 sequence: CASRLAFDEQYF. The CDR3 DNA reads as TGTGCCAGCAGACTAGCGTTCGACGAGCAGTACTTC.

This clonotype has a handful of counts. CDR3 nucleotides: TGTGCCAGCAGCGTAGTTGGGGGAACTGGAAACACCATATATTTT. Protein sequence: CASSVVGGTGNTIYF. The V gene is TRBV9, the J gene TRBJ1-3; tentatively, D is TRBD1 (5 bases). V was cut by 0 bases and J by 2 bases, with 9 bases left in between. The CDR3 spans 15 residues. Germline CDR1 SGDLS, CDR2 YYNGEE.

This clonotype was seen at least ten times. The V gene is TRBV28, the J gene TRBJ2-7, with 7 nucleotides matching TRBD2. Germline assignment: CDR1 MDHEN and CDR2 SYDVKM. The CDR3 covers 15 residues. The V gene end was trimmed by 5 bases and the J gene end by 5 bases; junction bases not matched to a gene: 12. CDR3 DNA sequence: TGTGCCAGCAGTCTCCGCCGAAACGGGGGGAACGAGCAGTACTTC. Translating it yields CASSLRRNGGNEQYF.

The genes are TRBV5-1 and TRBJ2-7, with 10 bases identical to TRBD2. Germline-derived CDR1 and CDR2 are SGHRS and YFSETQ. V lost 0 bases, J lost 6 bases, and 12 bases stayed unmatched. CDR3 length equals 17 residues. The chain's CDR3 is CASSLGVAGGQGSEQYF. The CDR3 region has the DNA TGCGCCAGCAGCTTGGGAGTAGCGGGAGGCCAAGGTAGCGAGCAGTACTTC.

Concerning this clonotype: This may arise from a read error, as a much more abundant clone is one base away. The V and J genes are TRBV12-3 or TRBV12-4 and TRBJ1-2; D is uncertain. V shed 9 bases and J shed 6 bases, with 14 bases lying between them. The CDR3 is 12 amino acids. This CDR3 is CASGVRSHGYTF. The CDR3 DNA follows: TGTGCCAGTGGAGTTCGGAGCCATGGCTACACCTTC.

Ten or more counts support this clonotype. In DNA, the CDR3 is TGCAGCGTGATTGACAGGGGGAGGCCTGAAGCTTTCTTT. Residues: CSVIDRGRPEAFF. V usage is TRBV29-1 and J usage is TRBJ1-1; 9 bases are shared with TRBD1. Trimming took 6 bases from V and 6 from J; bases not matched to a gene: 8. CDR3 size: 13 residues. Germline V gene data show CDR1 as SQVTM and CDR2 as ANQGSEA. The complete variable domain, with remaining parts taken from reference TRBV29-1 and TRBJ1-1, reads SAVISQKPSRDICQRGTSLTIQCQVDSQVTMMFWYRQQPGQSLTLIATANQGSEATYESGFVIDKFPISRPNLTFSTLTVSNMSPEDSSIYLCSVIDRGRPEAFFGQGTRLTVV.

This clonotype appeared many times. This chain links TRBV12-3 or TRBV12-4 with TRBJ2-1; TRBD2 matches 10 bases. The CDR3 is 16 residues long. The J segment lost 1 base and the V segment lost 7 bases, leaving 7 bases of the junction unmatched. CDR3 protein: CASTVRTSGSYNEQFF. CDR3 in DNA: TGTGCCAGCACCGTCAGGACTAGCGGATCCTACAATGAGCAGTTCTTC.

Ten or more counts support this clonotype. The J gene is TRBJ2-3, the V gene TRBV6-1; 10 nucleotides align to TRBD2. The V gene end was trimmed by 5 bases and the J gene end by 5 bases; junction bases not matched to a gene: 7. The CDR3 has 15 amino acids. From germline, CDR1 is MNHNS and CDR2 SASEGT. The CDR3 nucleotides read TGTGCCAGCAGTACCCAGCGGGGGGGTGTAGATACGCAGTATTTT. The encoded protein is CASSTQRGGVDTQYF.

This clonotype was found a few times. V and J are TRBV28 and TRBJ1-6; no definite D call. CDR1 MDHEN and CDR2 SYDVKM come from the germline V gene. Trimming left V 3 bases short and J 8 bases short, with 11 bases between. The CDR3 extends over 14 amino acids. The CDR3 bases are TGTGCCAGCAGTTTCCGGGGAAATCATTCACCCCTCCACTTT. It codes for CASSFRGNHSPLHF.

This clonotype was counted ten times or more. The chain couples TRBV12-3 or TRBV12-4 to TRBJ2-1, with TRBD2 as a possible D gene (6 bases). The CDR3 runs to 15 residues. Trimming removed 3 bases from V and 6 bases from J, with 15 bases in between. The chain's CDR3 is CASSFNGGGSNEQFF. CDR3 coding DNA: TGTGCCAGCAGTTTTAACGGGGGTGGGAGCAATGAGCAGTTCTTC.

This clonotype was observed a handful of times. The chain combines TRBV7-2 with TRBJ1-5; TRBD1 agrees at 12 bases. CDR3 length: 17 amino acids. V was clipped by 5 bases and J by 6 bases; unmatched bases: 11. Germline CDR1 reads SGHTA; CDR2 reads FQGNSA. CDR3 DNA sequence: TGTGCCAGCAGCGCTCCGGGACAGGGGGCGTCGGGTCAGCCCCAGCATTTT. It specifies CASSAPGQGASGQPQHF. The full variable domain, rest sourced from reference TRBV7-2 and TRBJ1-5, is GAGVSQSPSNKVTEKGKDVELRCDPISGHTALYWYRQSLGQGLEFLIYFQGNSAPDKSGLPSDRFSAERTGGSVSTLTIQRTQQEDSAVYLCASSAPGQGASGQPQHFGDGTRLSIL.

The V gene is TRBV14, the J gene TRBJ1-1; 8 nucleotides agree with TRBD1. The J segment lost 2 bases and the V segment lost 4 bases, leaving 6 bases of the junction unmatched. The CDR3 has 15 residues. Germline V CDR1 and CDR2: SGHDN, FVKESK. CDR3 loop: CASSLYRGVNTEAFF. The CDR3 coding sequence is TGTGCCAGCAGCCTCTACAGGGGGGTAAACACTGAAGCTTTCTTT.

A note on this clonotype: It may be a read error: a sequence one base away is much more abundant. V is TRBV3-1 and J is TRBJ2-3; D not certain. The CDR3 covers 15 residues. Trimming took 1 base from V and 3 from J, leaving 11 bases between them. Germline CDR1 and CDR2: LGHDT and YNNKEL (reference sequence). CDR3 nucleotides: TGTGCCAGCAGCCAAGGACAATGCAGGACAGATACGCAGTATTTT. Translated: CASSQGQCRTDTQYF.

The gene calls are TRBV5-4 and TRBJ2-1; 7 positions match TRBD2. CDR1 and CDR2 from the germline V gene are SGHNT and YYREEE (reference sequence). V lost 5 bases, J lost 7 bases, and 12 bases stayed unmatched. The CDR3 has 15 amino acids. Written as DNA, the CDR3 is TGTGCCAGCAGGGCCGGGACTAACGACTTTAATGAGCAGTTCTTC. As protein: CASRAGTNDFNEQFF.

The table lists this clonotype with a few counts. The chain combines TRBV7-9 with TRBJ2-1; the D gene is possibly TRBD2 (5 bases). Germline V CDR1 and CDR2: SEHNR, FQNEAQ (reference sequence). The CDR3 is 16 residues long. V was shortened by 6 bases and J by 7 bases, with 22 bases between the two germline ends. CDR3 nucleotides: TGTGCCAGCAGTTATATGATAGGGTATTCGGGGAATGAGCAGTTCTTC. It specifies CASSYMIGYSGNEQFF.

This clonotype was counted between two and nine times. The chain employs TRBV7-9 and TRBJ1-2, with 11 bases matching TRBD1. Trimming removed 5 bases from V and 5 bases from J; junction bases left unmatched: 13. The CDR3 is 17 residues long. The germline gives CDR1 SEHNR, CDR2 FQNEAQ (reference sequence). CDR3 coding DNA: TGTGCCAGCAGCGCCAACGCCGGGACAGGGGGGGGGTATGGCTACACCTTC. Protein: CASSANAGTGGGYGYTF.

J is TRBJ1-3 and V is TRBV7-9; D not certain. Looked up from germline, CDR1 is SEHNR and CDR2 is FQNEAQ (reference sequence). Trimming left V 1 base short and J 8 bases short, with 15 bases between. The CDR3 has 15 residues. CDR3 nucleotide sequence: TGTGCCAGCAGCTTAGTGTCCGCATTGATCGACACCATATATTTT. Residues: CASSLVSALIDTIYF.

The chain links TRBV6-1 to TRBJ2-6, with no clear D. V shed 7 bases and J shed 1 base, with 5 bases lying between them. CDR3 size: 13 residues. CDR1 is MNHNS and CDR2 is SASEGT in the germline V gene. Here the CDR3 DNA reads TGTGCCAGCACTCCGTCTGGGGCCAACGTCCTGACTTTC. Encoded protein: CASTPSGANVLTF.

This clonotype was seen many times. The CDR3 here is CASNQIADRASGPQHF. In DNA, the CDR3 is TGTGCCAGCAATCAGATTGCGGACAGAGCATCGGGGCCCCAGCATTTT. The chain joins TRBV2 to TRBJ1-5, with TRBD1 as a possible D gene (6 bases). V was cut by 7 bases and J by 9 bases, with 25 bases left in between. Germline loops: CDR1 SNHLY, CDR2 FYNNEI. The CDR3 is 16 amino acids.

There are many counts of this clonotype. This chain uses TRBV28 with TRBJ2-3; 10 bases are a match to TRBD2. J was trimmed by 5 bases and V by 8 bases; bases with no gene match: 4. Germline CDR1 MDHEN, CDR2 SYDVKM. The CDR3 spans 13 residues. CDR3: CASEGTSVDTQYF. CDR3 bases: TGTGCCAGCGAGGGGACTAGCGTAGATACGCAGTATTTT.

This clonotype occurred many times. The rearrangement joins TRBV20-1 to TRBJ1-5; 7 bases agree with TRBD1. The J segment lost 4 bases and the V segment lost 5 bases, leaving 11 bases of the junction unmatched. Germline V CDR1 and CDR2: DFQATT, SNEGSKA (reference sequence). This CDR3 has 15 amino acids. The CDR3 loop is CSARNPGTVNQPQHF. In DNA form, the CDR3 reads TGCAGTGCTCGAAACCCCGGGACAGTTAATCAGCCCCAGCATTTT.

Notes on this clonotype: The germline gene is not matched at one end of the junction; a read error may be the cause. This rearrangement joins TRBV5-8 to TRBJ2-7; D possibly corresponds to TRBD2 (6 bases). From germline, CDR1 is SGHTS and CDR2 YDEGEE. This CDR3 region has 13 residues. CDR3 loop: CAISPAGTYEQYF. CDR3 DNA: TGTGCCATCAGCCCGGCGGGGACCTACGAGCAGTACTTC.

This clonotype has ten or more counts. The V gene is TRBV5-1, the J gene TRBJ1-1; D gene uncertain. Germline CDR1 SGHRS, CDR2 YFSETQ. Trimming pared 4 bases from V and 7 bases from J, leaving 26 bases between. The CDR3 is made up of 17 amino acids. The CDR3 spells CASSRNPVGQRDSEAFF. The CDR3 DNA reads as TGCGCCAGCAGCAGGAACCCCGTTGGGCAGAGAGATAGTGAAGCTTTCTTT. Supplemented by reference TRBV5-1 and TRBJ1-1, the full variable domain reads KAGVTQTPRYLIKTRGQQVTLSCSPISGHRSVSWYQQTPGQGLQFLFEYFSETQRNKGNFPGRFSGRQFSNSRSEMNVSTLELGDSALYLCASSRNPVGQRDSEAFFGQGTRLTVV.

This clonotype was counted at least ten times. The chain combines TRBV28 with TRBJ1-1; D is perhaps TRBD1 (6 bases). V shed 8 bases and J shed 6 bases, with 13 bases lying between them. This CDR3 spans 12 amino acids. Germline CDR1 and CDR2: MDHEN and SYDVKM. The CDR3 protein is CASLSGHSEAFF. The CDR3 DNA reads as TGTGCCAGCTTATCGGGACACTCTGAAGCTTTCTTT.

This clonotype was seen a single time. The gene calls are TRBV7-6 and TRBJ1-2; TRBD1 matches 8 bases. The CDR3 runs to 14 residues. Germline V gene sequence: CDR1 SGHVS, CDR2 FNYEAQ. J was trimmed by 7 bases and V by 4 bases; bases with no gene match: 8. The CDR3 region is CASSSDRARAGYTF. The DNA for the CDR3 is TGTGCCAGCAGCTCGGACAGGGCGCGGGCTGGCTACACCTTC.

This clonotype showed up many times. In DNA, the CDR3 is TGTGCCAGCAGACAAGGTGGGGGGTTCTCGGATCAGCCCCAGCATTTT. Protein: CASRQGGGFSDQPQHF. The rearrangement uses TRBV28 and TRBJ1-5; tentative D call: TRBD1 (5 bases). The CDR3 runs 16 residues. Trimming took off 6 bases at V and 5 bases at J, with 20 bases between the two ends. Germline V CDR1 and CDR2: MDHEN, SYDVKM.

This clonotype was detected many times. The CDR3 sequence is CASSLLRSGNQPQHF. The CDR3 DNA reads as TGTGCCAGCAGTTTACTACGTAGTGGTAATCAGCCCCAGCATTTT. The chain uses TRBV12-3 or TRBV12-4 and TRBJ1-5; no firm D call. The CDR3 is 15 amino acids. Trimming cost V 2 bases and J 4 bases, with 12 bases left between them.